The rows below give T cell receptor beta chains drawn from one sample of a study of cytomegalovirus exposure and HLA in healthy donors. Sequencing used immunoSEQ multiplex PCR; TCRdb keeps in-frame clones, though not all of them. The sample has around 60,000 clones, around 75% seen once. The sample consisted of PBMCs. The receptors stem from a woman in her thirties or forties in good health and CMV-seropositive. The CDR3 runs from the conserved cysteine through the conserved F or W. D genes are given only for firm matches. Some rows mark clone size as missing; the rest say once, few, many or name a class of expanded clone.

j_call	v_call	d_call	clone_size	cdr3_nt	cdr3_aa
TRBJ2-1	TRBV27	NA	NA	TGTGCCAGCAGATCTAGCGACAGCTCCTACAATGAGCAGTTCTTC	CASRSSDSSYNEQFF
TRBJ1-5	TRBV18	NA	NA	TGTGCCAGCTCACCAGACGGGATCAATCAGCCCCAGCATTTT	CASSPDGINQPQHF
TRBJ2-1	TRBV2	TRBD2	NA	TGTGCCAGCAGTTTCCTAGCGGGGGGGACTAACAATGAGCAGTTCTTC	CASSFLAGGTNNEQFF
TRBJ2-1	TRBV6-1	TRBD2	NA	TGTGCCAGCGAACTAGCGGGGGCCTACAATGAGCAGTTCTTC	CASELAGAYNEQFF
TRBJ1-1	TRBV6-5	NA	NA	TGTGCCAGCAGTTCGCCAGGGGCTCCGAACACTGAAGCTTTCTTT	CASSSPGAPNTEAFF
TRBJ2-3	TRBV5-1	TRBD1	NA	TGCGCCAGCAGCTTGGTAGGACAGGGGGTTAGCACAGATACGCAGTATTTT	CASSLVGQGVSTDTQYF
TRBJ1-3	TRBV2	TRBD1	NA	TGTGCCAGCGGACAGGTCTCTGGAAACACCATATATTTT	CASGQVSGNTIYF
TRBJ1-1	TRBV7-2	NA	NA	TGTGCCAGCAATAGACATCTGAACACTGAAGCTTTCTTT	CASNRHLNTEAFF
TRBJ2-1	TRBV28	TRBD2	NA	TGTGCCAGCAGTTTGGGCGGGGGATACAATGAGCAGTTCTTC	CASSLGGGYNEQFF
TRBJ1-1	TRBV19	TRBD1	NA	TGTGCCAGTAGTGCCGACAGGGGGGGCACTGAAGCTTTCTTT	CASSADRGGTEAFF
TRBJ1-6	TRBV2	NA	once	TGTGCCAGCAAACTCAGGCAGGGGTCGGAGTCACCCCTCCACTTT	CASKLRQGSESPLHF
TRBJ2-7	TRBV5-4	NA	NA	TGTGCCAACCCGACAGAACTGTCCTACGAGCAGTACTTC	CANPTELSYEQYF
TRBJ2-3	TRBV19	NA	NA	TGTGCCAGCAGAGCCGACAGCCTCCTCACAGATACGCAGTATTTT	CASRADSLLTDTQYF
TRBJ1-6	TRBV4-1	NA	NA	TGCGCCAGCAGCCAAGAGGCCAGAAGCTCCTATAATTCACCCCTCCACTTT	CASSQEARSSYNSPLHF
TRBJ1-4	TRBV9	NA	NA	TGTGCCAGCAGCGTAACGGGAGTTAATGAAAAACTGTTTTTT	CASSVTGVNEKLFF
TRBJ1-6	TRBV9	NA	NA	TGTGCCAGCAGCGCAAAAATCGGGGGGGGTACACCCCTCCACTTT	CASSAKIGGGTPLHF
TRBJ1-1	TRBV5-1	NA	few	TGCGCCAGCAGCTTCGGAGAGAACACTGAAGCTTTCTTT	CASSFGENTEAFF
TRBJ2-2	TRBV19	TRBD1	NA	TGTGCCAGTAGTATCGAGGGGGCGCGGACCGGGGAGCTGTTTTTT	CASSIEGARTGELFF
TRBJ1-6	TRBV27	TRBD1	NA	TGTGCCAGCAGTTTAGAGGGACAGGGTGGTTCACCCCTCCACTTT	CASSLEGQGGSPLHF
TRBJ2-7	TRBV7-9	TRBD1	NA	TGTGCCAGCAGCTTAGTTGGGACAGGCTCCTACGAGCAGTACTTC	CASSLVGTGSYEQYF
TRBJ1-2	TRBV7-9	TRBD1	NA	TGTGCCAGCATCCCCGGGGACAGGGCCGATGGCTACACCTTC	CASIPGDRADGYTF
TRBJ1-6	TRBV6-6	NA	NA	TGTGCCAGCAGTTACAACCAGGGTGACTCACCCCTCCACTTT	CASSYNQGDSPLHF
TRBJ1-6	TRBV7-9	NA	NA	TGTTCCAGCAGCCCATCGGGGGGGCAGTGGGGGTCACCCCTCCACTTT	CSSSPSGGQWGSPLHF
TRBJ2-1	TRBV7-9	NA	NA	TGTGCCAGCAGCTTAGGACAGGGAGGTGAGCAGTTCTTC	CASSLGQGGEQFF
TRBJ1-4	TRBV5-4	NA	once	TGTGCCAGCAGCGTGGGAGGGTTCGTGACTAATGAAAAACTGTTTTTT	CASSVGGFVTNEKLFF
TRBJ1-5	TRBV6-6	NA	NA	TGTGCCAGCAGCCTAACGACAGACCCTAATCAGCCCCAGCATTTT	CASSLTTDPNQPQHF
TRBJ2-7	TRBV5-1	NA	NA	TGCGCCAGCACTGTAGCTACGGCGGGGAGGGAGCAGTACTTC	CASTVATAGREQYF
TRBJ1-6	TRBV5-1	NA	NA	TGCGCCAGCAGCTTGGAAGGGGGACCCGGCTCACCCCTCCACTTT	CASSLEGGPGSPLHF
TRBJ1-1	TRBV5-1	TRBD1	NA	TGCGCCAGCAGCCGGGACAGGCAGAACACTGAAGCTTTCTTT	CASSRDRQNTEAFF
TRBJ2-3	TRBV7-9	TRBD1	few	TGTGCCAGCAGCCCCGGGACAGGGGAGGCAGATACGCAGTATTTT	CASSPGTGEADTQYF
TRBJ1-2	TRBV6-1	NA	NA	TGTGCCAGCAGCGGCAGGGGTGGCTATGGCTACACCTTC	CASSGRGGYGYTF
TRBJ2-3	TRBV6-5	TRBD2	NA	TGTGCCAGCAGTTCAGATAGCGGGCCCACAGATACGCAGTATTTT	CASSSDSGPTDTQYF
TRBJ2-7	TRBV6-5	TRBD1	few	TGTGCCAGCAGCCCTAGACAGGGGCTTTCCTACGAGCAGTACTTC	CASSPRQGLSYEQYF
TRBJ2-3	TRBV4-3	TRBD2	NA	TGCGCCAGCAGCCAAGATCGGGGACTAGCGGGGAGCACAGATACGCAGTATTTT	CASSQDRGLAGSTDTQYF
TRBJ2-6	TRBV5-4	NA	few	TGTGCCAGCAGCACGGAGGGACCCGGGGCCAACGTCCTGACTTTC	CASSTEGPGANVLTF
TRBJ1-2	TRBV28	TRBD1	NA	TGTGCCAGCAGGCCCTCCGGGACAGGGTTTAGCTACACCTTC	CASRPSGTGFSYTF
TRBJ1-1	TRBV5-4	NA	NA	TGTGCCAGCAGCTTGGAAACAGATAAAGAGCTTGGTTTCTTT	CASSLETDKELGFF
TRBJ1-2	TRBV5-1	NA	NA	TGCGCCAGCAGCTTGGTGGTTGGAGGTCAGTTTTATGGCTACACCTTC	CASSLVVGGQFYGYTF
TRBJ1-1	TRBV5-1	NA	NA	TGCGCCAGCAGCTTGGTATCAGGAACTGAAGCTTTCTTT	CASSLVSGTEAFF
TRBJ1-4	TRBV11-2	NA	NA	TGTGCCAGCAGCTTACCCCAGGGGAGTAATGAAAAACTGTTTTTT	CASSLPQGSNEKLFF
TRBJ1-2	TRBV29-1	NA	NA	TGCAGCGTCTACGGAGGAGGTCAATCCGGCGGCTACACCTTC	CSVYGGGQSGGYTF